These T cell receptor beta chains were read from a single sample in a study of blood T cell repertoires in COVID-19. Libraries were prepared by immunoSEQ multiplex PCR; TCRdb keeps only in-frame clonotypes and omits some of them. The sample lists roughly 130,000 clones; roughly 84% were seen once. Specimen: peripheral blood. The source of these receptors is a woman in her twenties or thirties who had recovered from COVID-19. Both conserved end residues are part of each CDR3. The D gene is left open where the match is weak. Size values are once, few and many counts, or a class for expanded clones, and some rows have none.

CDR3 length	V gene	D gene	J gene	clone size	CDR3 DNA	CDR3 protein
16	TRBV6-2/TRBV6-3	-	TRBJ2-4	-	TGTGCCAGCAGCCACAGGGACCCTGGAGCCAAAAACATTCAGTACTTC	CASSHRDPGAKNIQYF
14	TRBV7-2	-	TRBJ1-3	-	TGTGCCAGCAGCTTATCAATCTCTGGAAACACCATATATTTT	CASSLSISGNTIYF
13	TRBV7-2	-	TRBJ2-1	-	TGTGCCAGCAGCTTAAGTGCGAACAATGAGCAGTTCTTC	CASSLSANNEQFF
14	TRBV5-6	TRBD2	TRBJ2-3	-	TGTGCCAGCAGCGCGACTAGCGGGGTCTATACGCAGTATTTT	CASSATSGVYTQYF
14	TRBV7-3	TRBD2	TRBJ2-7	-	TGTGCCAGCAGCCTTAGCGGGAGGGGGGACGAGCAGTACTTC	CASSLSGRGDEQYF
15	TRBV7-6	TRBD1	TRBJ2-3	-	TGTGCCAGCAGCTCCGGACAGGGTAGCACAGATACGCAGTATTTT	CASSSGQGSTDTQYF
13	TRBV10-3	-	TRBJ1-2	-	TGTGCCATCACCGAAAGTGTCGGCTATGGCTACACCTTC	CAITESVGYGYTF
16	TRBV4-1	TRBD1	TRBJ1-2	few	TGCGCCAGCAGCCAAGATCCCGGACAGGCCGCAGGTGGCTACACCTTC	CASSQDPGQAAGGYTF
13	TRBV29-1	TRBD1	TRBJ2-7	few	TGCAGCGCTAAGACAGGGTTCGCCTACGAGCAGTACTTC	CSAKTGFAYEQYF
13	TRBV3-1/TRBV3-2	-	TRBJ1-2	-	TGTGCCAGCAGCGTCTTGGGGGAGGATGGCTACACCTTC	CASSVLGEDGYTF
16	TRBV6-1	TRBD1	TRBJ1-6	once	TGTGCCAGCAGTGCACGACAGGGGGCGGATAATTCACCCCTCCACTTT	CASSARQGADNSPLHF
14	TRBV6-4	-	TRBJ1-3	few	TGTGCCAGCTCAGGGGTTCAACGGTTTAACACCATATATTTT	CASSGVQRFNTIYF
13	TRBV11-1	-	TRBJ2-7	-	TGTGCCAGCAGCTCAACATTAAACTACGAGCAGTACTTC	CASSSTLNYEQYF
14	TRBV5-1	-	TRBJ1-3	-	TGCGCCAGCAGCGAAGGAGGCTCTGGAAACACCATATATTTT	CASSEGGSGNTIYF
16	TRBV4-1	-	TRBJ2-1	-	TGCGCCAGCAGCCAAAGGCCGGGAGAGGATGGCAATGAGCAGTTCTTC	CASSQRPGEDGNEQFF
16	TRBV6-5	TRBD2	TRBJ2-1	-	TGTGCCAGCAGTTACTCGGCGGGGGGGGGCTACAATGAGCAGTTCTTC	CASSYSAGGGYNEQFF
14	TRBV5-8	-	TRBJ2-7	-	TGTGCCAGCAGCTTGGGACTGGGTCTAGGAGAGCAGTACTTC	CASSLGLGLGEQYF
15	TRBV19	-	TRBJ2-1	-	TGTGCCAGTAGCCTGGGGGCAAGCTCCTACAATGAGCAGTTCTTC	CASSLGASSYNEQFF
16	TRBV27	TRBD1	TRBJ1-1	-	TGTGCCAGCAGTCGAGGGACAGGGGATATGAACACTGAAGCTTTCTTT	CASSRGTGDMNTEAFF
20	TRBV4-1	-	TRBJ2-3	-	TGCGCCAGCAGCCAAGATGCGACATCGAACCCCTCATCCTCCTCAGATACGCAGTATTTT	CASSQDATSNPSSSSDTQYF
15	TRBV6-5	TRBD1	TRBJ1-2	-	TGTGCCAGCAGACGGACAGGCCAGTCTACGGATGGCTACACCTTC	CASRRTGQSTDGYTF
13	TRBV6-4	-	TRBJ1-1	-	TGTGCCAGCAAGTCAGGGCAAAACACTGAAGCTTTCTTT	CASKSGQNTEAFF
14	TRBV21-1	-	TRBJ1-5	-	TGTGCCAGCCGCAGGGCGGGTTGCAATCAGCCCCAGCATTTT	CASRRAGCNQPQHF
16	TRBV23-1	-	TRBJ2-4	-	TGCGCCAGCAGCGCCCGATTGGCCACAGCCAAAAACATTCAGTACTTC	CASSARLATAKNIQYF
13	TRBV7-3	-	TRBJ2-7	few	TGTGCCAGCAGCTTAACAGTAGGGGACGAGCAGTACTTC	CASSLTVGDEQYF